Listed here are 30 T cell receptor beta chains from one sample, sequenced in a study of shared clonotypes between healthy human individuals. Libraries were prepared by immunoSEQ multiplex PCR; TCRdb keeps only in-frame clonotypes and omits some of them. The repertoire holds about 2.2 million clones, with roughly 93% as singletons. Selected positively for CCR7 and CD45RO-negative, naive CD8 cells excluded terminally differentiated effector memory CD45RA+ cells. The sequenced sample was naive CD8+ T cells from PBMCs. These receptor sequences come from a man between 18 and 35 years old in good health. Some clones in this sample may be carry-over from other donors' samples.

The chain employs TRBV6-5 and TRBJ2-3; D perhaps matches TRBD2 (5 bases). Per germline, CDR1 MNHEY and CDR2 SVGAGI. The V end lost 6 bases, the J end lost 2 bases, and 12 bases lay between the germline ends. There are 14 residues in the CDR3. CDR3 region: CASRVAPATDTQYF. In nucleotides, the CDR3 is TGTGCCAGCAGGGTAGCGCCCGCCACAGATACGCAGTATTTT.

This clone turned up a few times. This sequence joins TRBV7-9 and TRBJ1-1; a possible D gene is TRBD1 (6 bases). The CDR3 runs 15 residues. The germline V gene encodes CDR1 SEHNR and CDR2 FQNEAQ (reference sequence). V lost 4 bases, J lost 3 bases, and 15 bases lay in between. CDR3 bases: TGTGCCAGCAGCTCCGCCAACAGGGTAGACACTGAAGCTTTCTTT. This codes for CASSSANRVDTEAFF.

J is TRBJ2-5 and V is TRBV5-8, with D hard to call. Germline loops: CDR1 SGHTS, CDR2 YDEGEE. Trimming removed 4 bases from V and 1 base from J, with 11 bases in between. This CDR3 comprises 14 residues. The CDR3 sequence: CASSPRLPQETQYF. CDR3 nucleotides: TGTGCCAGCAGCCCGAGACTGCCCCAAGAGACCCAGTACTTC.

The chain recombines TRBV6-1 with TRBJ1-4, with D possibly TRBD1 on 6 matching bases. CDR1 is MNHNS, CDR2 SASEGT, per germline. V was pared by 2 bases and J by 3 bases, with 16 bases between. This CDR3 region has 17 residues. CDR3 loop: CASSEYRGVGSNEKLFF. In DNA, the CDR3 is TGTGCCAGCAGTGAATATAGGGGGGTAGGCTCTAATGAAAAACTGTTTTTT.

This sequence joins TRBV28 and TRBJ1-6, with D unclear. The V end lost 3 bases, the J end lost 7 bases, and 7 bases lay between the germline ends. The CDR3 is 13 amino acids. Germline-derived CDR1 and CDR2 are MDHEN and SYDVKM. The CDR3 here is CASSLTSNSPLHF. The DNA of the CDR3 is TGTGCCAGCAGTTTGACCAGCAATTCACCCCTCCACTTT.

The rearrangement links TRBV25-1 to TRBJ1-2; D remains unclear. Trimming stripped 3 bases from V and 3 bases from J, with 11 bases between. This CDR3 comprises 14 residues. The germline V gene encodes CDR1 MGHDK and CDR2 SYGVNS. CDR3 in amino acids: CASSEGVSHYGYTF. In nucleotides, the CDR3 is TGTGCCAGCAGTGAGGGAGTCTCCCACTATGGCTACACCTTC.

This clone showed up just once. The chain employs TRBV5-6 and TRBJ2-7; 7 nucleotides match TRBD1. The V gene end was trimmed by 7 bases and the J gene end by 6 bases; junction bases not matched to a gene: 7. The germline CDR1 and CDR2 sequences are SGHDT and YYEEEE. This CDR3 comprises 12 residues. CDR3 sequence: CASGRTGLEQYF. The CDR3 coding sequence is TGTGCCAGCGGCCGGACAGGCCTCGAGCAGTACTTC. The complete variable domain, with remaining parts taken from reference TRBV5-6 and TRBJ2-7, reads DAGVTQSPTHLIKTRGQQVTLRCSPKSGHDTVSWYQQALGQGPQFIFQYYEEEERQRGNFPDRFSGHQFPNYSSELNVNALLLGDSALYLCASGRTGLEQYFGPGTRLTVT.

In nucleotides, the CDR3 is TGTGCCAGCAGCTCCCCCGTCTACGAGCAGTACTTC. Translated: CASSSPVYEQYF. The chain recombines TRBV28 with TRBJ2-7; D is unresolved. V was pared by 6 bases and J by 3 bases, with 9 bases between. This CDR3 has 12 residues. Germline CDR1 and CDR2: MDHEN and SYDVKM. Together with reference TRBV28 and TRBJ2-7, the CDR3 gives the full variable domain: DVKVTQSSRYLVKRTGEKVFLECVQDMDHENMFWYRQDPGLGLRLIYFSYDVKMKEKGDIPEGYSVSREKKERFSLILESASTNQTSMYLCASSSPVYEQYFGPGTRLTVT.

The chain carries TRBV19 and TRBJ2-1; D could derive from TRBD1 or TRBD2 (6 bases each). The CDR3 is 15 residues long. V was clipped by 1 base and J by 6 bases, with 13 bases between them. Germline assignment: CDR1 LNHDA and CDR2 SQIVND (reference sequence). Written as DNA, the CDR3 is TGTGCCAGTAGTATAGGCCGGGGGCCGGCCAATGAGCAGTTCTTC. Its translation is CASSIGRGPANEQFF.

The chain carries TRBV11-2 and TRBJ2-7; tentatively, D is TRBD1 or TRBD2 (5 bases each). The V and J ends lost 4 bases and 2 bases respectively, with 12 bases between them. The germline V gene has CDR1 SGHAT and CDR2 FQNNGV. The CDR3 spans 14 residues. CDR3 DNA sequence: TGTGCCAGCAGCTCCGGGGCGGAACCCTACGAGCAGTACTTC. Amino acid sequence: CASSSGAEPYEQYF.

This clone has only a few counts. This same CDR3 is encoded by further DNA sequences in the sample. The rearrangement uses TRBV6-5 and TRBJ1-1; no reliable D call. Germline V gene data show CDR1 as MNHEY and CDR2 as SVGAGI. V lost 0 bases, J lost 11 bases, and 13 bases lay in between. The CDR3 loop spans 13 amino acids. The CDR3 loop reads CASSYSLRGEAFF. The CDR3 DNA reads as TGTGCCAGCAGTTACTCTCTCAGAGGAGAGGCTTTCTTT.

The chain links TRBV19 to TRBJ2-7; TRBD2 is a possible D gene (5 bases). CDR3 length: 15 amino acids. V shed 1 base and J shed 2 bases, with 12 bases lying between them. Germline CDR1 is LNHDA and CDR2 is SQIVND (reference sequence). The DNA of the CDR3 is TGTGCCAGTAGTATAGGCTATTCGGGAACCTACGAGCAGTACTTC. This translates into CASSIGYSGTYEQYF. The entire variable domain, with the rest obtained from reference TRBV19 and TRBJ2-7, is as follows: DGGITQSPKYLFRKEGQNVTLSCEQNLNHDAMYWYRQDPGQGLRLIYYSQIVNDFQKGDIAEGYSVSREKKESFPLTVTSAQKNPTAFYLCASSIGYSGTYEQYFGPGTRLTVT.

The chain links TRBV10-1 to TRBJ2-7, with D possibly being TRBD1 (5 bases). The CDR3 is 15 residues long. Germline loops: CDR1 WNHNN, CDR2 SYGVQD (reference sequence). Here the CDR3 DNA reads TGCGTAGTAAGGACACCCTCTTGGTCCCGCTACGAGCAGTACTTC. Its protein product is CVVRTPSWSRYEQYF.

The chain combines TRBV29-1 with TRBJ2-7; D gene unclear. CDR1 is SQVTM, CDR2 ANQGSEA, per germline. This CDR3 spans 12 amino acids. The V end was cut by 7 bases, the J end by 2 bases, with 12 bases between. The CDR3 reads CSAWTVPYEQYF. The CDR3 DNA reads TGCAGCGCCTGGACGGTCCCCTACGAGCAGTACTTC.

The V gene is TRBV7-2, the J gene TRBJ2-1, with 9 positions matching TRBD2. There are 16 residues in the CDR3. V dropped 4 bases and J dropped 6; count of bases not matched to a gene: 10. CDR1 and CDR2 (germline): SGHTA, FQGNSA. For the CDR3, the DNA is TGTGCCAGCAGCTGGTGGGCTAGCGGGACCCGCAATGAGCAGTTCTTC. It translates to CASSWWASGTRNEQFF. The variable domain in full, completed from reference TRBV7-2 and TRBJ2-1, reads GAGVSQSPSNKVTEKGKDVELRCDPISGHTALYWYRQSLGQGLEFLIYFQGNSAPDKSGLPSDRFSAERTGGSVSTLTIQRTQQEDSAVYLCASSWWASGTRNEQFFGPGTRLTVL.

This CDR3 is CASSQGPTPGNTIYF. The CDR3 nucleotides are TGCGCCAGCAGCCAGGGCCCCACTCCTGGAAACACCATATATTTT. This sequence joins TRBV4-1 and TRBJ1-3; D gene uncertain. The CDR3 has 15 residues. With 3 bases removed from V and 2 bases from J, the gap between germline ends came to 11 bases. Germline CDR1 reads MGHRA; CDR2 reads YSYEKL.

The gene calls are TRBV11-2 and TRBJ1-2, with D unclear. Germline V gene data show CDR1 as SGHAT and CDR2 as FQNNGV. The CDR3 is 13 residues long. V lost 1 base to trimming and J lost 6 bases, with 9 bases between them. CDR3 sequence reads: CASSLGGLNGYTF. DNA for the CDR3: TGTGCCAGCAGCTTAGGGGGATTGAATGGCTACACCTTC.

The chain joins TRBV27 to TRBJ2-7; the D gene is possibly TRBD1 (7 bases). The CDR3 contains 13 residues. Germline values: CDR1 MNHEY, CDR2 SMNVEV (reference sequence). V shed 3 bases and J shed 7 bases, with 13 bases lying between them. The CDR3 here is CASSLEGAQEQYF. The CDR3 DNA follows: TGTGCCAGCAGTTTGGAGGGGGCGCAGGAGCAGTACTTC.

J is TRBJ2-7 and V is TRBV7-9; D gene uncertain. The CDR3 is 13 amino acids. CDR1 SEHNR and CDR2 FQNEAQ come from the germline V gene (reference sequence). Between the trimmed V and J ends, which lost 9 bases and 1 base, there was a span of 13 bases. CDR3 region: CASLRSPSYEQYF. The CDR3, as DNA: TGTGCCAGTTTACGGTCCCCATCCTACGAGCAGTACTTC.

This rearrangement joins TRBV7-7 to TRBJ2-5; D is possibly TRBD2 (6 bases). Trimming cost V 4 bases and J 2 bases, with 26 bases left between them. Germline CDR1 reads SSHAT; CDR2 reads FNYEAQ (reference sequence). This CDR3 comprises 19 residues. CDR3 residues: CASSSRLWRLGGTQETQYF. In DNA, the CDR3 is TGTGCCAGCAGCTCGCGATTATGGAGGTTGGGGGGAACTCAAGAGACCCAGTACTTC. The complete variable domain, with remaining parts taken from reference TRBV7-7 and TRBJ2-5, reads GAGVSQSPRYKVTKRGQDVTLRCDPISSHATLYWYQQALGQGPEFLTYFNYEAQPDKSGLPSDRFSAERPEGSISTLTIQRTEQRDSAMYRCASSSRLWRLGGTQETQYFGPGTRLLVL.

V and J are TRBV5-4 and TRBJ2-7; 7 nucleotides align to TRBD1. The V gene's germline CDR1 is SGHNT and CDR2 YYREEE (reference sequence). V dropped 1 base and J dropped 0; count of bases not matched to a gene: 4. CDR3 size: 15 residues. This CDR3 is CASSLTDRPSYEQYF. The CDR3 DNA sequence: TGTGCCAGCAGCTTGACGGACAGGCCCTCCTACGAGCAGTACTTC. The whole variable domain, filled in from reference TRBV5-4 and TRBJ2-7, reads ETGVTQSPTHLIKTRGQQVTLRCSSQSGHNTVSWYQQALGQGPQFIFQYYREEENGRGNFPPRFSGLQFPNYSSELNVNALELDDSALYLCASSLTDRPSYEQYFGPGTRLTVT.

This chain links TRBV29-1 with TRBJ2-2; weak D call: TRBD2 (5 bases). This CDR3 has 12 amino acids. V was trimmed by 6 bases and J by 7 bases, leaving 12 bases between them. Germline V gene lookup returns CDR1 SQVTM and CDR2 ANQGSEA. CDR3 DNA: TGCAGCGTCCTGGGAGCCCACGGGGAGCTGTTTTTT. This codes for CSVLGAHGELFF.

The rearrangement uses TRBV15 and TRBJ1-2; D is ambiguous. The V end lost 0 bases, the J end lost 4 bases, and 12 bases lay between the germline ends. Germline lookup yields CDR1 LNHNV and CDR2 YYDKDF (reference sequence). This CDR3 region has 15 residues. CDR3 protein: CATSRDRAPVYGYTF. The CDR3 DNA follows: TGTGCCACCAGCAGAGATCGGGCGCCGGTCTATGGCTACACCTTC.

The chain carries TRBV5-1 and TRBJ2-1; 9 bases match TRBD1. V gave up 3 bases and J gave up 2 bases; unmatched junction bases: 6. The germline CDR1 and CDR2 sequences are SGHRS and YFSETQ. This CDR3 is built from 16 residues. CDR3 sequence reads: CASSSNRGHPYNEQFF. CDR3 coding DNA: TGCGCCAGCAGCTCTAACAGGGGGCATCCCTACAATGAGCAGTTCTTC. Full variable domain (remainder filled in from reference TRBV5-1 and TRBJ2-1): KAGVTQTPRYLIKTRGQQVTLSCSPISGHRSVSWYQQTPGQGLQFLFEYFSETQRNKGNFPGRFSGRQFSNSRSEMNVSTLELGDSALYLCASSSNRGHPYNEQFFGPGTRLTVL.

Many counts were recorded for this clone. The V call is TRBV7-2, the J call TRBJ2-7; TRBD2 agrees at 12 bases. The CDR3 runs to 16 residues. From germline, CDR1 is SGHTA and CDR2 FQGNSA. The trim removed 5 bases at V and 2 bases at J, leaving 7 bases unmatched. The DNA for the CDR3 is TGTGCCAGCAGCCCGCTTTGGACTAGCGGGGCCTACGAGCAGTACTTC. As protein: CASSPLWTSGAYEQYF.

The chain combines TRBV7-9 with TRBJ2-1; D remains unclear. Germline assignment: CDR1 SEHNR and CDR2 FQNEAQ (reference sequence). Trimming took off 5 bases at V and 5 bases at J, with 16 bases between the two ends. The CDR3 is 15 residues long. The CDR3 region is CASSHPKGRHNEQFF. In DNA form, the CDR3 reads TGTGCCAGCAGCCACCCAAAGGGCCGCCACAATGAGCAGTTCTTC.

The chain has TRBV29-1 and TRBJ2-1, with 7 bases that match TRBD2. The CDR3 is 15 residues long. After removal of 7 bases from V and 0 bases from J, the junction contained 9 bases not matched to a gene. Germline V gene sequence: CDR1 SQVTM, CDR2 ANQGSEA. The CDR3 region has the DNA TGCAGCGCTGTACTAGCGATGAGCTCCTACAATGAGCAGTTCTTC. Its protein product is CSAVLAMSSYNEQFF.

The chain uses TRBV19 and TRBJ2-2; 12 bases are a match to TRBD1. The CDR3 is 14 residues long. The V segment lost 8 bases and the J segment 7 bases; nucleotides outside the gene matches: 5. Germline CDR1 LNHDA, CDR2 SQIVND (reference sequence). CDR3 sequence reads: CASRDRGRGGELFF. In DNA, the CDR3 is TGTGCCAGTCGGGACAGGGGGCGAGGCGGGGAGCTGTTTTTT.

This clone appeared a single time. The chain links TRBV11-2 to TRBJ2-7; D may be TRBD1 (5 bases). Germline V gene lookup returns CDR1 SGHAT and CDR2 FQNNGV. CDR3 length: 13 residues. Trimming pared 3 bases from V and 5 bases from J, leaving 11 bases between. The CDR3 reads CASSLGRSNEQYF. CDR3 nucleotide sequence: TGTGCCAGCAGCTTGGGGCGGTCTAACGAGCAGTACTTC.

The V call is TRBV6-1, the J call TRBJ1-5; D remains ambiguous. With 0 bases removed from V and 2 bases from J, the gap between germline ends came to 8 bases. The CDR3 consists of 15 residues. Per germline, CDR1 MNHNS and CDR2 SASEGT. CDR3 sequence (DNA): TGTGCCAGCAGTGAAGCGCGGGCAGGCAATCAGCCCCAGCATTTT. It specifies CASSEARAGNQPQHF.